This TCR beta chain was sequenced during a study of T cells after yellow fever vaccination. Study context: Preparation of the low-cell-number fractions used SMART-Seq v4 Ultra Low Input.

One entry per CDR3 protein, called by TCRdb with MiXCR from the 5' RACE reads. The profile covers under 600,000 distinct CDR3 sequences, with 21% appearing a single time and around 16% taken by the ten largest. The CDR3 has 13 amino acids. V lost 6 bases and J 7 bases, leaving 15 bases between the germline ends. Germline V gene sequence: CDR1 SGHTA, CDR2 FQGNSA. Sequencing was performed on PBMCs, taken about 20 days after the first yellow fever vaccination. The receptor's source is a young man who received the YFV17D yellow fever vaccine. V and J are TRBV7-2 and TRBJ1-1; D is ambiguous. CDR3 in amino acids: CASRRNTGSEAFF. CDR3 bases: TGTGCCAGCAGGCGGAATACGGGGAGTGAAGCTTTCTTT.